A single sample gave rise to the 30 T cell receptor beta chains below, sequenced in a study of blood T cell repertoires in COVID-19. Only in-frame clones appear in the TCRdb table, and some are missing; sequencing was by immunoSEQ multiplex PCR. The table records nearly 250,000 clones, around nine tenths of them present only once. Sequencing input: peripheral blood. These receptors were obtained from a woman aged 55-70 years who had recovered from COVID-19.

V and J are TRBV6-6 and TRBJ2-7; 10 bases line up with TRBD2. CDR1 is MNHNY and CDR2 is SVGAGI in the germline V gene (reference sequence). V lost 0 bases to trimming and J lost 6 bases; unmatched junction nucleotides: 8. This CDR3 spans 16 amino acids. CDR3 nucleotide sequence: TGTGCCAGCAGTTACTCGGAGGCTAGCGGGGGAACCGAGCAGTACTTC. It translates to CASSYSEASGGTEQYF.

This clone was seen only once. This chain uses TRBV5-1 with TRBJ2-2, with 9 bases that match TRBD1. V lost 1 base, J lost 3 bases, and 1 base stayed unmatched. The CDR3 consists of 15 residues. Germline CDR1 SGHRS, CDR2 YFSETQ. CDR3 residues: CASSLTGGYTGELFF. In nucleotides, the CDR3 is TGCGCCAGCAGCTTGACAGGGGGCTACACCGGGGAGCTGTTTTTT. The variable domain in full, completed from reference TRBV5-1 and TRBJ2-2, reads KAGVTQTPRYLIKTRGQQVTLSCSPISGHRSVSWYQQTPGQGLQFLFEYFSETQRNKGNFPGRFSGRQFSNSRSEMNVSTLELGDSALYLCASSLTGGYTGELFFGEGSRLTVL.

The chain has TRBV19 and TRBJ2-2, with D unresolved. The CDR3 spans 14 residues. The V end lost 1 base, the J end lost 1 base, and 4 bases lay between the germline ends. CDR1 and CDR2 from the germline V gene are LNHDA and SQIVND (reference sequence). In DNA, the CDR3 is TGTGCCAGTAGTATAGCCCGGAACACCGGGGAGCTGTTTTTT. Amino acid sequence: CASSIARNTGELFF.

This chain connects TRBV11-1 to TRBJ2-7; 8 bases are shared with TRBD1. The CDR3 covers 13 residues. The germline V gene encodes CDR1 SGHAT and CDR2 FQDESV (reference sequence). Trimming took 7 bases from V and 3 from J; bases not matched to a gene: 5. CDR3 DNA sequence: TGTGCCAGCACCCGCGGGACAGGCTACGAGCAGTACTTC. As protein: CASTRGTGYEQYF.

The V and J genes are TRBV7-8 and TRBJ2-7; TRBD2 aligns across 11 bases. Germline values: CDR1 SGHVS, CDR2 FQNEAQ. Trimming took 4 bases from V and 6 from J; bases not matched to a gene: 5. The CDR3 totals 14 residues. The CDR3 DNA is TGTGCCAGCAGCTGGGCTAGCGGGGGGTCCGAGCAGTACTTC. Its protein is CASSWASGGSEQYF.

The rearrangement uses TRBV12-3 or TRBV12-4 and TRBJ1-1; D ambiguous. V was pared by 6 bases and J by 0 bases, with 8 bases between. The CDR3 runs 13 residues. For the CDR3, the DNA is TGTGCCAGCAGCCTAATACTGAACACTGAAGCTTTCTTT. Its protein product is CASSLILNTEAFF.

V gene TRBV18 combines with J gene TRBJ2-7, with D possibly being TRBD1 (5 bases). There are 15 residues in the CDR3. V lost 0 bases to trimming and J lost 3 bases, with 12 bases between them. The germline CDR1 and CDR2 sequences are KGHSH and LQKENI. CDR3 in amino acids: CASSPPSTGDYEQYF. The CDR3 DNA is TGTGCCAGCTCACCACCGTCAACAGGTGACTACGAGCAGTACTTC.

This chain joins TRBV11-2 and TRBJ1-1, with TRBD1 as a possible D gene (5 bases). CDR3 length: 18 residues. With 5 bases removed from V and 0 bases from J, the gap between germline ends came to 22 bases. Germline V gene sequence: CDR1 SGHAT, CDR2 FQNNGV. For the CDR3, the DNA is TGTGCCAGCAGCACCCTGAAAGTTACAGGAAGAATGAACACTGAAGCTTTCTTT. It yields the protein CASSTLKVTGRMNTEAFF.

This clone was seen a handful of times. The chain has TRBV18 and TRBJ1-5, with TRBD1 matching over 7 bases. Germline values: CDR1 KGHSH, CDR2 LQKENI. The CDR3 loop spans 15 amino acids. V shed 3 bases, J shed 6 bases, and the junction held 8 bases outside the gene matches. For the CDR3, the DNA is TGTGCCAGCTCACCTACAGGGGATAGTGTTCAGCCCCAGCATTTT. Its protein is CASSPTGDSVQPQHF.

The V call is TRBV5-1, the J call TRBJ1-2; 7 bases line up with TRBD1. The CDR3 extends over 17 amino acids. CDR1 is SGHRS and CDR2 is YFSETQ in the germline V gene. J gave up 6 bases and V 4 bases, and 18 bases lay outside the gene matches. The CDR3 region is CASSPSFDRAINNGYTF. The CDR3 DNA follows: TGCGCCAGCAGCCCCAGTTTCGACAGGGCCATAAATAATGGCTACACCTTC.

The table lists this clone with many counts. The chain employs TRBV5-4 and TRBJ1-5; 7 bases align to TRBD1. This CDR3 comprises 14 residues. CDR1 SGHNT and CDR2 YYREEE come from the germline V gene (reference sequence). With V trimmed by 5 bases and J by 7 bases, 9 bases remained unmatched. This CDR3 is CASSIQGSRQPQHF. The CDR3 DNA reads as TGTGCCAGCAGTATACAGGGGTCAAGACAGCCCCAGCATTTT. The full variable domain, rest sourced from reference TRBV5-4 and TRBJ1-5, is ETGVTQSPTHLIKTRGQQVTLRCSSQSGHNTVSWYQQALGQGPQFIFQYYREEENGRGNFPPRFSGLQFPNYSSELNVNALELDDSALYLCASSIQGSRQPQHFGDGTRLSIL.

This clone appeared a few times. The chain uses TRBV18 and TRBJ2-7, with D uncertain. Deletions cut 3 bases from V and 4 bases from J, with 7 bases between. This CDR3 has 12 amino acids. Germline CDR1 is KGHSH and CDR2 is LQKENI. As DNA, the CDR3 is TGTGCCAGCTCACCCTCGGAGTACGAGCAGTACTTC. Its translation is CASSPSEYEQYF.

This chain connects TRBV7-2 to TRBJ1-1, with 9 bases identical to TRBD1. Trimming at V came to 1 base and at J to 4 bases, leaving 4 bases not matched to a gene. The CDR3 contains 15 residues. Germline loops: CDR1 SGHTA, CDR2 FQGNSA. CDR3 DNA: TGTGCCAGCAGCTTAGTGACGACAGGGGGCACTGAAGCTTTCTTT. It translates to CASSLVTTGGTEAFF.

Many counts were recorded for this clone. The same CDR3 arises from other DNA sequences in this sample as well. CDR3 coding DNA: TGTGCCAGCAGCTTGGGTTTAGCGGGGCAAGAGACCCAGTACTTC. The encoded protein is CASSLGLAGQETQYF. The V call is TRBV11-2, the J call TRBJ2-5, with 8 bases identical to TRBD2. This CDR3 has 15 amino acids. V was pared by 3 bases and J by 2 bases, with 5 bases of the junction left unmatched. From germline, CDR1 is SGHAT and CDR2 FQNNGV.

J is TRBJ1-5 and V is TRBV2, with D tentatively TRBD1 (5 bases). The CDR3 is 14 residues long. Germline CDR1 is SNHLY and CDR2 is FYNNEI. V was cut by 7 bases and J by 5 bases, with 15 bases left in between. CDR3 DNA sequence: TGTGCCAGCACCCCGTCAGTAGGGGATCAGCCCCAGCATTTT. Protein: CASTPSVGDQPQHF.

The chain uses TRBV29-1 and TRBJ2-5; 11 bases align to TRBD2. Losses at the gene ends were 3 bases for V and 5 bases for J; bases not matched to a gene: 2. Germline V gene lookup returns CDR1 SQVTM and CDR2 ANQGSEA. The CDR3 is 13 amino acids. The CDR3 sequence is CSVDSGGAETQYF. DNA of the CDR3: TGCAGCGTTGATAGCGGGGGGGCCGAGACCCAGTACTTC.

This chain joins TRBV18 and TRBJ1-6; 8 positions match TRBD1. Germline trimming cut 3 bases from V and 3 bases from J; bases unmatched to any gene: 4. This CDR3 contains 16 residues. The germline V gene encodes CDR1 KGHSH and CDR2 LQKENI. The DNA for the CDR3 is TGTGCCAGCTCACCCGGAGGACAGGGCTATAATTCACCCCTCCACTTT. Its translation is CASSPGGQGYNSPLHF.

V usage is TRBV5-4 and J usage is TRBJ2-1; D gene uncertain. Trimming removed 0 bases at V and 3 bases at J, with 4 bases between. This CDR3 has 13 residues. Germline lookup yields CDR1 SGHNT and CDR2 YYREEE (reference sequence). The chain's CDR3 is CASSLDYYNEQFF. The CDR3 DNA reads as TGTGCCAGCAGCTTGGACTACTACAATGAGCAGTTCTTC. Full variable domain (outside the CDR3, taken from reference TRBV5-4 and TRBJ2-1): ETGVTQSPTHLIKTRGQQVTLRCSSQSGHNTVSWYQQALGQGPQFIFQYYREEENGRGNFPPRFSGLQFPNYSSELNVNALELDDSALYLCASSLDYYNEQFFGPGTRLTVL.

The V call is TRBV14, the J call TRBJ1-1; D not resolved. Trimming removed 1 base at V and 8 bases at J, with 11 bases between. Germline V gives CDR1 SGHDN, CDR2 FVKESK. The CDR3 consists of 13 residues. The CDR3 DNA is TGTGCCAGCAGCCAAGCCCTCAGAAGAGAAGCTTTCTTT. Translation: CASSQALRREAFF. Filled out from reference TRBV14 and TRBJ1-1, the complete variable domain reads EAGVTQFPSHSVIEKGQTVTLRCDPISGHDNLYWYRRVMGKEIKFLLHFVKESKQDESGMPNNRFLAERTGGTYSTLKVQPAELEDSGVYFCASSQALRREAFFGQGTRLTVV.

The V gene is TRBV7-3, the J gene TRBJ2-1; D is perhaps TRBD1 (6 bases). Between the trimmed V and J ends, which lost 0 bases and 5 bases, there was a span of 14 bases. This CDR3 comprises 16 residues. Germline-derived CDR1 and CDR2 are SGHTA and FQGTGA. The CDR3 DNA sequence: TGTGCCAGCAGCTTAACTGGTGCAGGGGTTGACAATGAGCAGTTCTTC. Its translation is CASSLTGAGVDNEQFF.

The J gene is TRBJ2-7, the V gene TRBV4-3; TRBD1 aligns across 8 bases. The V segment lost 1 base and the J segment 1 base; nucleotides outside the gene matches: 9. CDR3 size: 17 residues. CDR1 is LGHNA and CDR2 is YSLEER in the germline V gene. The CDR3 nucleotides are TGCGCCAGCAGCCAAGCGCCCCGGGACAGGACTTCCTACGAGCAGTACTTC. It specifies CASSQAPRDRTSYEQYF.

The chain has TRBV3-1 (or the pseudogene TRBV3-2) and TRBJ1-5; D ambiguous. The V end lost 3 bases, the J end lost 0 bases, and 15 bases lay between the germline ends. The CDR3 is 17 amino acids. Germline assignment: CDR1 LGHDT and CDR2 YNNKEL (reference sequence). DNA for the CDR3: TGTGCCAGCAGCCAGACACATACTCCTCTTAGCAATCAGCCCCAGCATTTT. Protein: CASSQTHTPLSNQPQHF.

The J gene is TRBJ1-2, the V gene TRBV5-1; 7 positions match TRBD1. V trimming: 2 bases; J trimming: 3 bases; junction bases outside the gene matches: 16. Germline-derived CDR1 and CDR2 are SGHRS and YFSETQ. This CDR3 is 18 amino acids long. In DNA form, the CDR3 reads TGCGCCAGCAGCTTCGTATTTGGCCGGGACAGAAAATACTATGGCTACACCTTC. This translates into CASSFVFGRDRKYYGYTF.

The chain couples TRBV6-1 to TRBJ2-4; possibly TRBD2 for D (6 bases). From germline, CDR1 is MNHNS and CDR2 SASEGT. The CDR3 consists of 15 residues. Trimming shortened V by 2 bases and J by 6 bases, and 14 bases separated the two germline ends. This CDR3 reads CASSESRVGGNIQYF. The CDR3 coding sequence is TGTGCCAGCAGTGAATCACGGGTCGGGGGAAACATTCAGTACTTC.

V and J are TRBV5-1 and TRBJ2-5, with D maybe TRBD2 (6 bases). CDR3 length: 15 amino acids. Per the germline V gene, CDR1 is SGHRS and CDR2 is YFSETQ. V was clipped by 0 bases and J by 5 bases, with 14 bases between them. The CDR3 reads CASSLAPSDGETQYF. The CDR3 nucleotides are TGCGCCAGCAGCTTGGCCCCTAGCGATGGGGAGACCCAGTACTTC.

The chain combines TRBV6-2 or TRBV6-3 with TRBJ2-5; perhaps TRBD2 as D (7 bases). There are 15 residues in the CDR3. Per the germline V gene, CDR1 is MNHEY and CDR2 is SVGEGT. Trimming removed 5 bases from V and 0 bases from J, with 13 bases in between. CDR3 region: CASSGGARDQETQYF. CDR3 nucleotides: TGTGCCAGCAGTGGGGGGGCGAGGGACCAAGAGACCCAGTACTTC.

The V and J genes are TRBV5-6 and TRBJ1-4, with D uncertain. Trimming stripped 4 bases from V and 0 bases from J, with 16 bases between. This CDR3 is built from 17 residues. In germline, CDR1 is SGHDT, CDR2 YYEEEE. The CDR3 protein is CASSQLRAGATNEKLFF. The CDR3 bases are TGTGCCAGCAGCCAGTTGAGGGCCGGAGCAACTAATGAAAAACTGTTTTTT.

The chain joins TRBV28 to TRBJ1-4; D ambiguous. V lost 2 bases and J lost 4, with 8 bases in between. CDR1 and CDR2 from the germline V gene are MDHEN and SYDVKM. The CDR3 is made up of 14 amino acids. CDR3 loop: CASSLVELNEKLFF. CDR3 coding DNA: TGTGCCAGCAGTTTAGTAGAGCTTAATGAAAAACTGTTTTTT.

The chain couples TRBV6-2 or TRBV6-3 to TRBJ2-2, with a possible D match to TRBD2 (5 bases). Germline CDR1 is MNHEY and CDR2 is SVGEGT. This CDR3 is built from 16 residues. Trimming stripped 2 bases from V and 0 bases from J, with 10 bases between. The CDR3, as DNA: TGTGCCAGCAGTTACGGACGGGGATCGAACACCGGGGAGCTGTTTTTT. Protein product: CASSYGRGSNTGELFF.

The J gene is TRBJ1-2, the V gene TRBV2; the match to TRBD1 covers 9 bases. The CDR3 has 14 residues. Germline assignment: CDR1 SNHLY and CDR2 FYNNEI. Trimming at V came to 7 bases and at J to 9 bases, leaving 12 bases not matched to a gene. The CDR3, as DNA: TGTGCCAGCATCCCCGAGACAGGGGGACGACGCTACACCTTC. Translation gives CASIPETGGRRYTF.